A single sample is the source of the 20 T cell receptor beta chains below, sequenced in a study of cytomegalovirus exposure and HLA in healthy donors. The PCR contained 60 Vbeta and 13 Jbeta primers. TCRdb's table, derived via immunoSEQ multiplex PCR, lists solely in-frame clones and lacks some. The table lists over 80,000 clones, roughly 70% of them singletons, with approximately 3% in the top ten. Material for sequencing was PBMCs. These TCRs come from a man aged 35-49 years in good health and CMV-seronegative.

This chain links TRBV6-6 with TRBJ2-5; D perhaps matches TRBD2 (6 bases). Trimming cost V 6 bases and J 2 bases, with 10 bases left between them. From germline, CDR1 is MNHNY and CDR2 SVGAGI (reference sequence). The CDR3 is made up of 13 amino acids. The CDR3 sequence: CASSRDWQETQYF. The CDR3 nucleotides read TGTGCCAGCAGCAGGGACTGGCAAGAGACCCAGTACTTC.

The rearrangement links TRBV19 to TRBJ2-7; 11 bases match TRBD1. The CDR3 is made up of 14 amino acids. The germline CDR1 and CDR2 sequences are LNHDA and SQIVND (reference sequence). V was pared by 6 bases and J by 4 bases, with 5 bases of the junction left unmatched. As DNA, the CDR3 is TGTGCCAGTAGCCCAGGGACAGGGGGGTACGAGCAGTACTTC. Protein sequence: CASSPGTGGYEQYF. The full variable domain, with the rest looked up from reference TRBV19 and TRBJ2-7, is DGGITQSPKYLFRKEGQNVTLSCEQNLNHDAMYWYRQDPGQGLRLIYYSQIVNDFQKGDIAEGYSVSREKKESFPLTVTSAQKNPTAFYLCASSPGTGGYEQYFGPGTRLTVT.

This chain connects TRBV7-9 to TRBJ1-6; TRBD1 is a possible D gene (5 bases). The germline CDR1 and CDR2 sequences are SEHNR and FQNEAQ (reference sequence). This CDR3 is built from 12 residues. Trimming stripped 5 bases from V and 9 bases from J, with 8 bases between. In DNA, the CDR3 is TGTGCCAGCAGCCCGCAGGGTTCACCCCTCCACTTT. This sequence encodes CASSPQGSPLHF.

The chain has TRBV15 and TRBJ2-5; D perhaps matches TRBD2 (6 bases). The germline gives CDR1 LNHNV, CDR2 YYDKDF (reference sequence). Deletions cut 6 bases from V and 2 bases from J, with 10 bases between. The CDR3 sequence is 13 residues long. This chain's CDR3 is CATRGLSQETQYF. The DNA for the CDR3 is TGTGCCACCAGGGGACTGTCACAAGAGACCCAGTACTTC.

The CDR3 DNA follows: TGTGCCAGCAGTGACTCCGGGACAGGGGGCACAGATACGCAGTATTTT. Its protein product is CASSDSGTGGTDTQYF. The chain couples TRBV6-4 to TRBJ2-3; 10 nucleotides line up with TRBD1. Germline V gene data show CDR1 as MRHNA and CDR2 as SNTAGT. V gave up 0 bases and J gave up 1 base; unmatched junction bases: 1. CDR3 length: 16 amino acids.

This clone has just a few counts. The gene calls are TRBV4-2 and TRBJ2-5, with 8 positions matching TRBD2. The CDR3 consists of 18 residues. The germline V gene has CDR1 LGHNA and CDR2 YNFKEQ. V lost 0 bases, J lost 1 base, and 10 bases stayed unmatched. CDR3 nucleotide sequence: TGTGCCAGCAGCCAAGATCTCAGGGGAGGGACTAGCCAAGAGACCCAGTACTTC. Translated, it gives CASSQDLRGGTSQETQYF.

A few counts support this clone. CDR3 sequence: CASSPRVAGYTF. The CDR3 DNA is TGTGCCAGCAGTCCCAGGGTGGCTGGCTACACCTTC. This rearrangement joins TRBV28 to TRBJ1-2; D might be TRBD1 (5 bases). V dropped 5 bases and J dropped 7 bases, with 11 bases sitting between them. CDR1 is MDHEN, CDR2 SYDVKM, per germline. The CDR3 covers 12 residues.

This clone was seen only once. CDR3 bases: TGTGCCAGCAGGGGGGGGACAGGGAGAAATCAGCCCCAGCATTTT. Translated, it gives CASRGGTGRNQPQHF. The gene calls are TRBV6-6 and TRBJ1-5; 9 nucleotides match TRBD1. The CDR3 totals 15 residues. The V gene's germline CDR1 is MNHNY and CDR2 SVGAGI (reference sequence). V lost 6 bases and J lost 4; bases outside the gene matches: 7.

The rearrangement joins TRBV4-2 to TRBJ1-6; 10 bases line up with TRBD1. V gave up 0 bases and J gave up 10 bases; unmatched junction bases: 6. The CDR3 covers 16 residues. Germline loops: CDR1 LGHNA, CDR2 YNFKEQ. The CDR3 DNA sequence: TGTGCCAGCAGCCAAGATCCGGGACAGGGGTCCTCACCCCTCCACTTT. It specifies CASSQDPGQGSSPLHF.

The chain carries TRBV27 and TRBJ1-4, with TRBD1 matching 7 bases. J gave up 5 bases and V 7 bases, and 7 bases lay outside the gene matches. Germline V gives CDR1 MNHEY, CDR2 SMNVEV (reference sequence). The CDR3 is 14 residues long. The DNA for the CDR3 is TGTGCCAGCACCCGACAGGGTCTAAATGAAAAACTGTTTTTT. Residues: CASTRQGLNEKLFF.

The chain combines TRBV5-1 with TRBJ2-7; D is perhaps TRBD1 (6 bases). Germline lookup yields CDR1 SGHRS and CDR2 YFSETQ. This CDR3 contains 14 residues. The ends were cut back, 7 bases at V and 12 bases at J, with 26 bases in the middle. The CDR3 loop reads CASRQGKDRSRTYF. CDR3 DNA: TGCGCCAGCCGGCAAGGTAAAGACAGGTCACGGACGTACTTC.

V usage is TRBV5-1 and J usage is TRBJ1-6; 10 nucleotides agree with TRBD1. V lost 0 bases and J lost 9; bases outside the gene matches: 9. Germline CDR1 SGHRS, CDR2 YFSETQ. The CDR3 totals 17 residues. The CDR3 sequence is CASSLEPSGTGASPLHF. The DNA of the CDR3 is TGCGCCAGCAGCTTGGAACCATCGGGGACAGGGGCTTCACCCCTCCACTTT.

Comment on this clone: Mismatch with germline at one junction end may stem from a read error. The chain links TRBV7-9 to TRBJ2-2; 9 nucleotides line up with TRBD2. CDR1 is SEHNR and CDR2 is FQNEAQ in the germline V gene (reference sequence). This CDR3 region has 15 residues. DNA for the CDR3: TGTTCCAGCGTACCGGGACTAGCAAGTGCCGGGGAGCTGTTTTTT. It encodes CSSVPGLASAGELFF.

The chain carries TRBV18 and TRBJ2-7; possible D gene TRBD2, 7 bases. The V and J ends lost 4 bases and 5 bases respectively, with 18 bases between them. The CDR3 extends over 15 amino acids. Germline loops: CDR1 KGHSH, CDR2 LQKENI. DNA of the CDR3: TGTGCCAGCTCACGGGGGGGTTACAGGGACCACGAGCAGTACTTC. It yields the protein CASSRGGYRDHEQYF.

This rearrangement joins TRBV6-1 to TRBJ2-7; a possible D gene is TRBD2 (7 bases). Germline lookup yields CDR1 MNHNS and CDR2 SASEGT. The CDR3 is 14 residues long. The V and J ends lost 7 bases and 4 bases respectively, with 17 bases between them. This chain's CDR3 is CASIWGGAGYEQYF. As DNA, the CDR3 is TGTGCCAGCATTTGGGGGGGGGCAGGATACGAGCAGTACTTC.

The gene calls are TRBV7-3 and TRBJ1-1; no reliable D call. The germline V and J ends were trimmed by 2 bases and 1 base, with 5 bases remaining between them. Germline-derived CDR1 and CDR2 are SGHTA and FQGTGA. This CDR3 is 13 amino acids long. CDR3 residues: CASSLFQNTEAFF. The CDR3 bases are TGTGCCAGCAGCTTATTTCAGAACACTGAAGCTTTCTTT.

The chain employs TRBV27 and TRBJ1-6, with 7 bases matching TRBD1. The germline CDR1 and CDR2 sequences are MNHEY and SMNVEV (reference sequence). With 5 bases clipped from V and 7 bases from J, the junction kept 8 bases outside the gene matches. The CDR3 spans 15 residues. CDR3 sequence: CASSGTGTANSPLHF. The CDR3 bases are TGTGCCAGCAGTGGAACCGGGACAGCCAATTCACCCCTCCACTTT.

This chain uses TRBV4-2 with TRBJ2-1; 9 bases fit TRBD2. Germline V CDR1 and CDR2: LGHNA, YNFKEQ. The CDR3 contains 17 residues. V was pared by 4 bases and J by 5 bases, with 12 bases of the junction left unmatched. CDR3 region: CASSPRRLTSGNNEQFF. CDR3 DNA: TGTGCCAGCAGCCCCCGCCGCTTGACTAGCGGAAACAATGAGCAGTTCTTC.

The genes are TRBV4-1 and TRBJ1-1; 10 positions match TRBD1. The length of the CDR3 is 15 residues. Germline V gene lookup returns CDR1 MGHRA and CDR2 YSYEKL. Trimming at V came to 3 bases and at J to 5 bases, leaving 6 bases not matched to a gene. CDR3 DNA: TGCGCCAGCAGCCAGGAGACAGGGGGCGCAACTGAAGCTTTCTTT. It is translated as CASSQETGGATEAFF.

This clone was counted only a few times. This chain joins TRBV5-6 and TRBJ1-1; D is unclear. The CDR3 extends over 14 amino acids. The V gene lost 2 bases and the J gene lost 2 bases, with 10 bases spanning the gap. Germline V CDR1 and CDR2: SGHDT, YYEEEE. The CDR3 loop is CASSFVKPNTEAFF. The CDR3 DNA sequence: TGTGCCAGCAGCTTCGTTAAGCCCAACACTGAAGCTTTCTTT.